The 7 T cell receptor beta chains below all came from one sample that was sequenced in a study of cytomegalovirus exposure and HLA in healthy donors. In the PCR, 60 Vbeta and 13 Jbeta primers were used. Sequencing was performed with immunoSEQ multiplex PCR; in TCRdb, only in-frame clones are kept and a portion is missing. Seen here are more than 90,000 clones, around 74% observed once, and the top ten hold roughly 2%. Sequenced material: PBMCs. These receptors were collected from a middle-aged woman in good health and CMV-seronegative.

The chain carries TRBV7-3 and TRBJ2-1; 9 nucleotides line up with TRBD2. This CDR3 has 16 residues. CDR1 is SGHTA and CDR2 is FQGTGA in the germline V gene. With V trimmed by 4 bases and J by 4 bases, 8 bases remained unmatched. The CDR3 loop is CASSYQGGGGYNEQFF. DNA for the CDR3: TGTGCCAGCAGCTACCAAGGCGGGGGGGGTTACAATGAGCAGTTCTTC.

This chain connects TRBV29-1 to TRBJ1-3; D not resolved. The V gene lost 6 bases and the J gene lost 3 bases, with 15 bases spanning the gap. The V gene's germline CDR1 is SQVTM and CDR2 ANQGSEA. This CDR3 contains 14 residues. The CDR3 region has the DNA TGCAGCGTGCGAACTCCCGTGAATGGAAACACCATATATTTT. Encoded protein: CSVRTPVNGNTIYF. Full variable domain (outside the CDR3, taken from reference TRBV29-1 and TRBJ1-3): SAVISQKPSRDICQRGTSLTIQCQVDSQVTMMFWYRQQPGQSLTLIATANQGSEATYESGFVIDKFPISRPNLTFSTLTVSNMSPEDSSIYLCSVRTPVNGNTIYFGEGSWLTVV.

CDR3 loop: CASTQQGGGGGYTF. CDR3 bases: TGTGCCAGCACACAACAGGGAGGGGGTGGAGGCTACACCTTC. The chain combines TRBV27 with TRBJ1-2, with D perhaps matching TRBD1 (6 bases). Germline V gives CDR1 MNHEY, CDR2 SMNVEV (reference sequence). V was clipped by 7 bases and J by 8 bases, with 20 bases between them. This CDR3 spans 14 amino acids.

This chain joins TRBV7-9 and TRBJ1-3; D is perhaps TRBD1 (6 bases). The CDR3 is made up of 17 amino acids. CDR1 SEHNR and CDR2 FQNEAQ come from the germline V gene (reference sequence). The V and J ends lost 2 bases and 1 base respectively, with 15 bases between them. The CDR3 reads CASSLTGGQRSGNTIYF. The CDR3 bases are TGTGCCAGCAGCTTAACTGGAGGACAGCGATCTGGAAACACCATATATTTT.

This rearrangement joins TRBV18 to TRBJ2-5; tentative D call: TRBD2 (6 bases). The CDR3 has 14 residues. The V gene's germline CDR1 is KGHSH and CDR2 LQKENI. The V and J ends lost 6 bases and 2 bases respectively, with 13 bases between them. DNA for the CDR3: TGTGCCAGCTCGCCTCCGGGACTGCAAGAGACCCAGTACTTC. Protein product: CASSPPGLQETQYF.

This clone was seen only a few times. The chain joins TRBV28 to TRBJ2-4, with D possibly being TRBD1 (6 bases). V lost 4 bases and J lost 7, with 11 bases in between. The CDR3 loop spans 13 amino acids. Germline CDR1 MDHEN, CDR2 SYDVKM. The CDR3 region has the DNA TGTGCCAGCAGTTCCACCCAGGGGAACATTCAGTACTTC. Its translation is CASSSTQGNIQYF.

For this clone: Other DNA sequences in the sample encode the same CDR3. The chain has TRBV5-4 and TRBJ2-1; 7 positions match TRBD1. J gave up 6 bases and V 1 base, and 1 base lay outside the gene matches. This CDR3 spans 13 amino acids. Germline lookup yields CDR1 SGHNT and CDR2 YYREEE (reference sequence). The chain's CDR3 is CASSLTGVNEQFF. CDR3 coding DNA: TGTGCCAGCAGCTTGACAGGGGTCAATGAGCAGTTCTTC.